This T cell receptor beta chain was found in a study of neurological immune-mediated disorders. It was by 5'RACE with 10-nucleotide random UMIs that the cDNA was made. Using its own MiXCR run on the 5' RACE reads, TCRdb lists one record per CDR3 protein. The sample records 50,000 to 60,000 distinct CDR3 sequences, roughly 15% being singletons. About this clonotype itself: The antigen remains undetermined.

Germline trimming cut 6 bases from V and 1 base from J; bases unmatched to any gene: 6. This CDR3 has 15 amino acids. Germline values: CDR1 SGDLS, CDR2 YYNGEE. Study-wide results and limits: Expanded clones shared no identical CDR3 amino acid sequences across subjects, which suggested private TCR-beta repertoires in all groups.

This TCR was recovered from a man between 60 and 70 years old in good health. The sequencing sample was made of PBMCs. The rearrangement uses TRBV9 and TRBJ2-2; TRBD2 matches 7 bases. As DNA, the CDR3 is TGTGCCAGCACGCCGGGACTAATGAACACCGGGGAGCTGTTTTTT. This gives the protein CASTPGLMNTGELFF.